This is a list of T cell receptor beta chains from one sample in a study of Ad26.COV2.S vaccination and SARS-CoV-2 variants. Libraries were prepared by immunoSEQ multiplex PCR; TCRdb keeps only in-frame clonotypes and omits some of them. The table records over 250,000 clones, around 87% of them present only once. Specimen: peripheral blood, collected in a trial of Ad26.COV2.S vaccine versus placebo. These receptors originate from a person aged 18-65 years who received the Ad26.COV2.S COVID-19 vaccine or a placebo. The CDR3 runs from the conserved cysteine through the conserved F or W. A D gene is named only where the DNA matches it firmly. A clone size is listed for some rows: how often the clone was seen (once, few, many), or a class if it is expanded.

size	V	D	J	CDR3	DNA
.	TRBV7-2	.	TRBJ2-7	CASSPDLYEQYF	TGTGCCAGCAGCCCCGACTTATACGAGCAGTACTTC
.	TRBV21-1	.	TRBJ2-1	CASSNRLSGTQKPEQFF	TGTGCCAGCAGCAATAGGTTGAGCGGGACTCAAAAGCCGGAGCAGTTCTTC
.	TRBV5-4	TRBD2	TRBJ2-7	CASSLQLAGGTYEQYF	TGTGCCAGCAGCTTGCAATTAGCGGGAGGTACCTACGAGCAGTACTTC
.	TRBV27	.	TRBJ2-1	CASSSETPRLVNTEQFF	TGTGCCAGCAGCTCTGAAACGCCGCGACTAGTTAATACTGAGCAGTTCTTC
.	TRBV7-6	TRBD1	TRBJ2-7	CASSGRDRGPPYEQYF	TGTGCCAGCAGCGGCCGGGACAGGGGGCCCCCCTACGAGCAGTACTTC
.	TRBV30	TRBD2	TRBJ2-7	CAWEGIGTSSYEQYF	TGTGCCTGGGAGGGGATCGGGACTAGTTCCTACGAGCAGTACTTC
.	TRBV11-2	TRBD2	TRBJ2-5	CASSLGTSGRTTQYF	TGTGCCAGCAGCTTAGGGACTAGCGGGAGGACGACCCAGTACTTC
.	TRBV15	.	TRBJ1-2	CATSSRNAGVQGYTF	TGTGCCACCAGCAGCCGAAATGCGGGAGTTCAGGGCTACACCTTC
.	TRBV9	.	TRBJ1-1	CASSTRGGNTEAFF	TGTGCCAGCAGCACCCGGGGGGGGAACACTGAAGCTTTCTTT
few	TRBV4-2	TRBD1	TRBJ1-2	CASSQEATGAYGYTF	TGTGCCAGCAGCCAAGAAGCTACAGGGGCCTATGGCTACACCTTC
.	TRBV18	.	TRBJ1-3	CASSPGQASSGNTIYF	TGTGCCAGCTCCCCCGGGCAGGCGAGCTCTGGAAACACCATATATTTT
.	TRBV12-3/TRBV12-4	TRBD1	TRBJ2-7	CASSLTGGNEQYF	TGTGCCAGCAGCCTGACAGGGGGCAACGAGCAGTACTTC